Following are 27 T cell receptor beta chains from one sample sequenced in a study of Graves' ophthalmopathy and Graves' hyperthyroidism. The authors amplified TCR beta CDR3 regions from RNA transcripts. HTBI-primed first-round RT-PCR preceded second-round multiplex PCR. MiXCR, applied by TCRdb to the multiplex PCR reads, yields one record per CDR3 protein. The sample includes some 1.1 million distinct CDR3 sequences, 35% to 40% of them seen just once. The sequenced sample was peripheral blood or thyroid tissue (not recorded which). The receptors originated from an adult man with Graves' hyperthyroidism.

As to this clonotype: A single base separates this from a much larger clone, so it may be a read error. The chain joins TRBV2 to TRBJ2-7, with a weak D call TRBD2 (6 bases). Germline V lookup: CDR1 SNHLY, CDR2 FYNNEI. Trimming shortened V by 3 bases and J by 2 bases, and 17 bases separated the two germline ends. This CDR3 is 16 amino acids long. The CDR3 region has the DNA TGTGCCAGCAGTGATTCTGGAGGGGAAAAAGCCTACGAGCAGTACTTC. Translation: CASSDSGGEKAYEQYF.

As regards this clonotype: This may be a read error, as it is one base from a much larger clone. The chain is built from TRBV10-3 and TRBJ2-7; D may be TRBD1 (6 bases). Germline loops: CDR1 ENHRY, CDR2 SYGVKD. The CDR3 is 14 residues long. Trimming cost V 3 bases and J 4 bases, with 13 bases left between them. CDR3: CAISEGGPSYEQYF. The CDR3 DNA sequence: TGTGCCATCAGTGAAGGGGGACCTTCTTACGAGCAGTACTTC.

This clonotype was seen many times. The rearrangement uses TRBV5-1 and TRBJ2-7; 7 bases map to TRBD1. V dropped 4 bases and J dropped 2; count of bases not matched to a gene: 9. The CDR3 is 15 amino acids. Germline V gene lookup returns CDR1 SGHRS and CDR2 YFSETQ. CDR3 residues: CASSTTGVGPYEQYF. DNA of the CDR3: TGCGCCAGCAGCACCACAGGGGTAGGCCCCTACGAGCAGTACTTC.

This chain uses TRBV6-5 with TRBJ1-5; no clear D. Looked up from germline, CDR1 is MNHEY and CDR2 is SVGAGI. V was clipped by 5 bases and J by 3 bases, with 8 bases between them. This CDR3 spans 13 amino acids. CDR3 DNA sequence: TGTGCCAGCAGTGAACGGCTCAATCAGCCCCAGCATTTT. Its translation is CASSERLNQPQHF.

This clonotype has a handful of counts. The V and J genes are TRBV13 and TRBJ2-7, with D maybe TRBD1 (5 bases). This CDR3 contains 14 residues. Trimming took off 5 bases at V and 2 bases at J, with 13 bases between the two ends. The germline gives CDR1 PRHDT, CDR2 FYEKMQ (reference sequence). CDR3 sequence: CASSRLGAAYEQYF. The DNA for the CDR3 is TGTGCCAGCAGCAGGCTAGGGGCTGCCTACGAGCAGTACTTC.

The chain joins TRBV7-9 to TRBJ2-7; D not certain. The CDR3 is made up of 15 amino acids. Trimming took 6 bases from V and 0 from J, leaving 15 bases between them. CDR1 SEHNR and CDR2 FQNEAQ come from the germline V gene (reference sequence). The CDR3 DNA reads TGTGCCAGCAGTTTATGGGCGTCTTCCTCCTACGAGCAGTACTTC. Amino acid sequence: CASSLWASSSYEQYF. The whole variable domain, filled in from reference TRBV7-9 and TRBJ2-7, reads DTGVSQNPRHKITKRGQNVTFRCDPISEHNRLYWYRQTLGQGPEFLTYFQNEAQLEKSRLLSDRFSAERPKGSFSTLEIQRTEQGDSAMYLCASSLWASSSYEQYFGPGTRLTVT.

This clonotype was detected only once. At one boundary the junction diverges from the germline segment, which might be a read error. The chain combines TRBV20-1 with TRBJ1-5, with a possible D match to TRBD2 (5 bases). The DNA matches TRBJ2-3 better at its end, which makes the J call doubtful. CDR1 is DFQATT and CDR2 is SNEGSKA in the germline V gene (reference sequence). CDR3 length: 13 amino acids. The CDR3 nucleotides read TGCAGCGCTAGCCACGTCGGAGCCCAGCCCCAGTATTTT. It specifies CSASHVGAQPQYF.

In this sample, this clonotype turned up once. Here the CDR3 DNA reads TGTGCCAGTAGTCCTCTGAGGACAGGGGGAGGTCAGCCCCAGCATTTT. This gives the protein CASSPLRTGGGQPQHF. The chain joins TRBV19 to TRBJ1-5; 10 nucleotides line up with TRBD1. This CDR3 contains 16 residues. V lost 5 bases and J lost 6; bases outside the gene matches: 10. Germline V CDR1 and CDR2: LNHDA, SQIVND (reference sequence).

This clonotype was picked up many times. The rearrangement links TRBV29-1 to TRBJ2-7, with D perhaps TRBD2 (6 bases). CDR1 is SQVTM, CDR2 ANQGSEA, per germline. V lost 6 bases and J lost 6, with 12 bases in between. CDR3 length: 11 residues. This CDR3 reads CSVLTGVEQYF. Written as DNA, the CDR3 is TGCAGCGTGCTGACGGGAGTCGAGCAGTACTTC.

This clonotype has ten or more counts. This chain connects TRBV7-9 to TRBJ1-6; TRBD1 aligns across 7 bases. After removal of 5 bases from V and 7 bases from J, the junction contained 11 bases not matched to a gene. Germline CDR1 and CDR2: SEHNR and FQNEAQ (reference sequence). CDR3 length: 16 amino acids. The CDR3 is CASSTHDRAANSPLHF. Written as DNA, the CDR3 is TGTGCCAGCAGCACCCACGACAGGGCCGCAAATTCACCCCTCCACTTT. Full variable domain (outside the CDR3, taken from reference TRBV7-9 and TRBJ1-6): DTGVSQNPRHKITKRGQNVTFRCDPISEHNRLYWYRQTLGQGPEFLTYFQNEAQLEKSRLLSDRFSAERPKGSFSTLEIQRTEQGDSAMYLCASSTHDRAANSPLHFGNGTRLTVT.

The chain links TRBV12-3 or TRBV12-4 to TRBJ2-5; possible D gene TRBD2, 5 bases. Trimming left V 4 bases short and J 5 bases short, with 20 bases between. This CDR3 contains 16 residues. CDR3 residues: CASSSGFEGWKETQYF. The CDR3 bases are TGTGCCAGCAGTTCTGGATTCGAGGGCTGGAAGGAGACCCAGTACTTC.

This clonotype was observed a single time. One end of the junction is discordant with germline, which a read error may explain. The rearrangement links TRBV7-9 to TRBJ1-1; D remains ambiguous. Germline V gene data show CDR1 as SEHNR and CDR2 as FQNEAQ (reference sequence). The CDR3 contains 14 residues. This CDR3 reads CASSHTSLNTEAFF. The CDR3 coding sequence is TGCGCCAGCAGCCACACCTCCTTGAACACTGAAGCTTTCTTT.

The table lists this clonotype with a few counts. The J gene is TRBJ1-1, the V gene TRBV12-3 or TRBV12-4, with D unresolved. V was shortened by 8 bases and J by 1 base, with 11 bases between the two germline ends. The CDR3 has 13 residues. The CDR3 is CASQRRENTEAFF. The CDR3 DNA follows: TGTGCCAGCCAAAGGAGGGAGAACACTGAAGCTTTCTTT.

The rearrangement uses TRBV2 and TRBJ1-1; 9 nucleotides line up with TRBD1. The CDR3 is 14 amino acids. Germline CDR1 and CDR2: SNHLY and FYNNEI. CDR3 nucleotides: TGTGCAGAGGACAGGGGTGTTATCAACACTGAAGCTTTCTTT. This gives the protein CAEDRGVINTEAFF.

V usage is TRBV6-1 and J usage is TRBJ1-1; 9 positions match TRBD1. Germline V gene sequence: CDR1 MNHNS, CDR2 SASEGT. V lost 6 bases, J lost 4 bases, and 9 bases stayed unmatched. The CDR3 sequence is 15 residues long. For the CDR3, the DNA is TGTGCCAGCAGATCAGGACAGGGGCGCGGCACTGAAGCTTTCTTT. It translates to CASRSGQGRGTEAFF.

The rearrangement uses TRBV5-1 and TRBJ1-3; the D gene is possibly TRBD1 (5 bases). The CDR3 covers 16 residues. CDR1 and CDR2 from the germline V gene are SGHRS and YFSETQ. The CDR3 sequence is CVSHSGMPSSGNTIYF. CDR3 nucleotides: TGCGTCAGTCATTCAGGGATGCCGAGCTCTGGAAACACCATATATTTT.

The genes are TRBV2 and TRBJ1-1; D not certain. The CDR3 totals 13 residues. The germline gives CDR1 SNHLY, CDR2 FYNNEI. V was clipped by 0 bases and J by 3 bases, with 5 bases between them. CDR3 bases: TGTGCCAGCAGTGAAGCGCCCTACACTGAAGCTTTCTTT. Translation gives CASSEAPYTEAFF.

This clonotype was seen repeatedly, ten times or more. The V call is TRBV2, the J call TRBJ1-5; D may be TRBD1 (5 bases). Trimming cost V 7 bases and J 3 bases, with 13 bases left between them. Per the germline V gene, CDR1 is SNHLY and CDR2 is FYNNEI. This CDR3 comprises 14 residues. CDR3 coding DNA: TGTGCCAGCAAGGCCCGGGGGTACAATCAGCCCCAGCATTTT. It translates to CASKARGYNQPQHF.

About this clonotype: A read error may be the cause here, since a much bigger clone is one base away. This rearrangement joins TRBV20-1 to TRBJ2-7, with unresolved D. Trimming took off 2 bases at V and 6 bases at J, with 14 bases between the two ends. This CDR3 is 13 amino acids long. Germline V gene lookup returns CDR1 DFQATT and CDR2 SNEGSKA (reference sequence). CDR3 bases: TGCAGTGCTAGAAAGTCCAGTGGCTTCGAGCAGTACTTC. Translation: CSARKSSGFEQYF.

This clonotype appeared many times. V is TRBV7-9 and J is TRBJ2-5; tentative D call: TRBD1 (6 bases). Trimming removed 1 base at V and 1 base at J, with 13 bases between. CDR1 is SEHNR, CDR2 FQNEAQ, per germline (reference sequence). The CDR3 covers 16 residues. CDR3 in amino acids: CASSLVGRGGQETQYF. CDR3 DNA sequence: TGTGCCAGCAGCTTAGTGGGCAGGGGTGGCCAAGAGACCCAGTACTTC.

J is TRBJ2-6 and V is TRBV11-2, with a possible D match to TRBD1 (5 bases). Trimming shortened V by 2 bases and J by 4 bases, and 6 bases separated the two germline ends. The germline V gene encodes CDR1 SGHAT and CDR2 FQNNGV. The CDR3 is made up of 14 amino acids. For the CDR3, the DNA is TGTGCCAGCAGCTTATGGACAGGGGCCAACGTCCTGACTTTC. This sequence encodes CASSLWTGANVLTF.

Concerning this clonotype: A much larger clone differs by one base, so this may be a read error. The V and J genes are TRBV2 and TRBJ2-7; D uncertain. This CDR3 is 13 amino acids long. V lost 3 bases, J lost 1 base, and 7 bases lay in between. Germline V CDR1 and CDR2: SNHLY, FYNNEI. CDR3 amino acids: CASSDYGSYEQYF. CDR3 bases: TGTGCCAGCAGTGATTATGGGTCCTACGAGCAGTACTTC.

This clonotype was detected many times. This rearrangement joins TRBV4-3 to TRBJ1-2; a weak D match, TRBD1 (6 bases). Trimming left V 0 bases short and J 3 bases short, with 8 bases between. CDR1 is LGHNA, CDR2 YSLEER, per germline. This CDR3 has 14 amino acids. The CDR3 sequence is CASSQDKGDYGYTF. For the CDR3, the DNA is TGCGCCAGCAGCCAAGATAAGGGGGACTATGGCTACACCTTC.

This clonotype was counted at least ten times. The chain recombines TRBV13 with TRBJ1-4, with 8 bases fitting TRBD1. V lost 6 bases and J lost 5; bases outside the gene matches: 2. The CDR3 is 13 amino acids. Germline V gene sequence: CDR1 PRHDT, CDR2 FYEKMQ (reference sequence). This chain's CDR3 is CASRDRDNEKLFF. CDR3 in DNA: TGTGCCAGCAGGGACAGGGACAATGAAAAACTGTTTTTT.

A single count supports this clonotype. V usage is TRBV9 and J usage is TRBJ1-6; D is possibly TRBD1 (5 bases). CDR3 length: 18 amino acids. The germline gives CDR1 SGDLS, CDR2 YYNGEE. V shed 4 bases and J shed 4 bases, with 21 bases lying between them. CDR3 sequence: CASSQDPGGISYNSPLHF. DNA of the CDR3: TGTGCCAGCAGCCAAGATCCGGGGGGGATCTCTTATAATTCACCCCTCCACTTT.

The chain carries TRBV9 and TRBJ1-1; TRBD1 matches at 8 bases. The CDR3 length is 14 residues. The J segment lost 7 bases and the V segment lost 2 bases, leaving 7 bases of the junction unmatched. Germline assignment: CDR1 SGDLS and CDR2 YYNGEE. DNA of the CDR3: TGTGCCAGCAGCGTGGGGACAGGTGGCGTTGAAGCTTTCTTT. Translated, it gives CASSVGTGGVEAFF.

This clonotype was recorded at least ten times. The chain uses TRBV2 and TRBJ1-1, with a possible D match to TRBD1 (6 bases). Trimming stripped 10 bases from V and 1 base from J, with 10 bases between. The CDR3 spans 12 residues. CDR1 SNHLY and CDR2 FYNNEI come from the germline V gene. CDR3 amino acids: CATRTANTEAFF. CDR3 DNA: TGTGCCACGAGGACAGCGAACACTGAAGCTTTCTTT. Complete variable domain (other parts from reference TRBV2 and TRBJ1-1): EPEVTQTPSHQVTQMGQEVILRCVPISNHLYFYWYRQILGQKVEFLVSFYNNEISEKSEIFDDQFSVERPDGSNFTLKIRSTKLEDSAMYFCATRTANTEAFFGQGTRLTVV.